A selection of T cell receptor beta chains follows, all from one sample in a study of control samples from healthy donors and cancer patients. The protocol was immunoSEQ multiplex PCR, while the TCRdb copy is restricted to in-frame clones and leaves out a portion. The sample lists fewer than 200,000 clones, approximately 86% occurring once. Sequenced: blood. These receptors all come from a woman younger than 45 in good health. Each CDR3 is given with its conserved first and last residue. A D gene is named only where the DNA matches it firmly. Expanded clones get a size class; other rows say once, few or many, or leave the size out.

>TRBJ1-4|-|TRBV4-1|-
CASSQGQSTNEKLFF
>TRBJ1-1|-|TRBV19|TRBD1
CASRDRGRGSTEAFF
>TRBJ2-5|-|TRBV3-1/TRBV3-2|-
CASSQNALAQETQYF
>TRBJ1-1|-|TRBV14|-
CASSQVPGKAEAFF
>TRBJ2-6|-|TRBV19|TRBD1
CASRSTGDSVLTF
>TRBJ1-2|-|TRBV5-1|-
CASSGNRVLDYGYTF
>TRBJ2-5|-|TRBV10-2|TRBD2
CASAPGTKQETQYF
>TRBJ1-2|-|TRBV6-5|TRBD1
CASSLQGANYGYTF
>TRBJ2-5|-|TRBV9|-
CASSAVTGPVRRTQYF
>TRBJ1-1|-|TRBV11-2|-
CASSLLKQGNTEAFF
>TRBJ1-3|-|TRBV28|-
CASLPVRENTIYF
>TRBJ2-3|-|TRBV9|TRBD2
CASSVEAGGGRADTQYF
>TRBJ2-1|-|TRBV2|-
CASGVHNEQFF
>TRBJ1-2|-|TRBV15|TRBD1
CATSIQGVNYGYTF
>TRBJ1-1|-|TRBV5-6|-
CASSVGPQGRGTEAFF
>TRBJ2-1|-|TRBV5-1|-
CASSPTSYNEQFF
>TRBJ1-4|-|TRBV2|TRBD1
CASHQGGYEKLFF
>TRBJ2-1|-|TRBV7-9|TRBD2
CASSLALGSGGHNEQFF
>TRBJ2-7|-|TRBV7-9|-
CASSIANEQYF
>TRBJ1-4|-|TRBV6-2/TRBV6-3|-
CASSYSPRPATNEKLFF
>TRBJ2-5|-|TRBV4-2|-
CASSLDQGEDLETQYF
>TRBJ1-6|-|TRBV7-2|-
CASSLAGLEDSPLHF
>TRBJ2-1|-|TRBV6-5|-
CASRPLREADEQFF
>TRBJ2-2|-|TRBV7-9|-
CASSLGRGLGELFF
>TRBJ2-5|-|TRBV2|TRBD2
CASSEEWGLAGETQYF
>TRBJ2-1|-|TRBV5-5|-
CASSFWSSGYNEQFF
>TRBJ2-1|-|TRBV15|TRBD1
CATSGDRSILEQFF
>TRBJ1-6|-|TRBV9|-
CASSTNTGTGSPLHF
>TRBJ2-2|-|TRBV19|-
CASKGHPSTGELFF
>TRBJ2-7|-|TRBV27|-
CASSLRGVRYEQYF
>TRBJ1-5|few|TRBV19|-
CASSIQNSNQPQHF
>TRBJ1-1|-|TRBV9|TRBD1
CASSPRQGAATEAFF
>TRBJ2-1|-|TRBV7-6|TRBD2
CASSPRLAAGYNEQFF
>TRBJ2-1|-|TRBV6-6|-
CASSLYPRGRNEQFF
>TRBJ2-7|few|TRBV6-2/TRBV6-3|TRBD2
CASSYSGTMGYEQYF
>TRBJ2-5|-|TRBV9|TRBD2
CASSAHSGGQETQYF
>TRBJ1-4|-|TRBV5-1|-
CASSLVRPGYNEKLFF
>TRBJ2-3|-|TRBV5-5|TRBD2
CASSYRTSGSSTDTQYF
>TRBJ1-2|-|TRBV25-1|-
CASSESWGAGAAYGYTF
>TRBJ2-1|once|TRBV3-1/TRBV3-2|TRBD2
CASSPSGGSYNEQFF
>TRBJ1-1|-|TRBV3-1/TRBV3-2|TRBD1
CASRDTGGLTEAFF
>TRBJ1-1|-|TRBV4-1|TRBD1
CASSRLIPGTGKNTEAFF
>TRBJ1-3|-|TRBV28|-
CASSFEVSGNTIYF
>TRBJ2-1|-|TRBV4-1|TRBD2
CASSQGEAAAGVARNEQFF
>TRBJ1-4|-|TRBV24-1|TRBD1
CATSDSGGQGGEKLFF
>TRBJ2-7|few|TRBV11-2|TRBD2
CASSRGGRDEQYF
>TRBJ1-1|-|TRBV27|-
CASSLSFLWTEAFF
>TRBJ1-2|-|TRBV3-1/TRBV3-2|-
CASSQGYSTPYGYTF
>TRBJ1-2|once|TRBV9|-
CASSVDVRAGEGYTF
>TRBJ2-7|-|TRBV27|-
CASRQGRYEQYF
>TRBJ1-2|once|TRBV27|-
CASSLTIANYGYTF
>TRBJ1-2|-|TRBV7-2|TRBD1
CASSFQQGGVYGYTF
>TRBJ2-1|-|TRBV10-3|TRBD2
CATREDGRDEQFF
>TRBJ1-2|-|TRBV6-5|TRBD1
CASSPDRIYGYTF
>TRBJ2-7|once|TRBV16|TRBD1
CASSQNRDRGSYEQYF
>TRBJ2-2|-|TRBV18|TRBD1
CASSPATGGRGGELFF
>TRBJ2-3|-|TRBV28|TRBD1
CASSPLTGNADTQYF